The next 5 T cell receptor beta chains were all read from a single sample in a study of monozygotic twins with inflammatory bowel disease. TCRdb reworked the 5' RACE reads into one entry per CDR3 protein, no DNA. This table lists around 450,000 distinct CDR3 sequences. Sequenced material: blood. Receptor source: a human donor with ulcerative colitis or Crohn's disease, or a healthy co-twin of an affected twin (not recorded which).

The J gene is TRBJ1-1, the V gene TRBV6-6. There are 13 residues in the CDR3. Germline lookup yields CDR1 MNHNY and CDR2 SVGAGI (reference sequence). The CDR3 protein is CASSYSSNTEAFF.

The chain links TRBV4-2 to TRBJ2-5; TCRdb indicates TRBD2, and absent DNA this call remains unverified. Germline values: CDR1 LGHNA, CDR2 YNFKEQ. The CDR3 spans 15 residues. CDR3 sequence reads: CASSQFEGSQETQYF.

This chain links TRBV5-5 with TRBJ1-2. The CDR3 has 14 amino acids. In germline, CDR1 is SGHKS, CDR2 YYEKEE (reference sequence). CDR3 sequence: CASSLGPRVYGYTF.

CDR3 loop: CASAGEQPEQFF. This chain links TRBV5-1 with TRBJ2-1; the TRBD1 assignment by TCRdb is unverifiable without DNA. Germline V gene sequence: CDR1 SGHRS, CDR2 YFSETQ. The CDR3 runs to 12 residues.

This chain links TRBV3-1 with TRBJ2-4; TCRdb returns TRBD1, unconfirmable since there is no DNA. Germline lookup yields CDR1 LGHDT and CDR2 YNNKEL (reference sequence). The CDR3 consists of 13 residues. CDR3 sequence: CASSPTPGNIQYF.